This TCR beta chain originates from a study of spatial heterogeneity in lung cancer (dated by TCRdb to between 2018 and 2021). For the study in its entirety: More beta-chain than alpha-chain transcripts were consistently detected, likely reflecting higher beta-chain transcript abundance. In the raw uncorrected reads, each unique combination of TCR and UMI appeared more than ten times on average. The study quantitatively compared TCR alpha and beta repertoires across multiple tumor regions, matched nontumor lung and blood in non-small cell lung cancer. The study linked features of the TCR repertoire to counts of nonsynonymous mutations, which were determined by whole-exome sequencing of tumor tissue. At surgery, hundreds of tumor regions, roughly 62 matched nontumor lung samples and 56 PBMC samples were TCR-sequenced for both alpha and beta chains.

The sample's time point label, decoded: sample taken at primary tumor resection. Whole RNA extracted from tumor and nontumor lung tissue, or from cryopreserved PBMC samples, was used for TCR sequencing without cell sorting. Samples were obtained from 72 patients with early-stage, untreated non-small cell lung cancer from the lung TRACERx cohort. Only patients with enough RNA available from two or more tumor regions were chosen for TCR sequencing. Libraries were prepared through 5' RACE. This sample was sequenced with a NextSeq 500. In the TCR library protocol, a unique molecular identifier was attached to each TCR cDNA molecule so that PCR and sequencing errors could be corrected. Turning to the authors' computational methods: TCR identification, UMI-based error correction and CDR3 extraction were all carried out with Decombinator tools. TCRs above a frequency of 2 per 1,000, corresponding to the top 1% of the tumor frequency distribution, were defined as expanded. Renyi diversity was computed with the R vegan package after each repertoire had been subsampled 100 times to 5,000 TCRs. CDR3 similarity networks were constructed using string-kernel similarity of amino acid triplets, with links drawn between CDR3s whose pairwise similarity was above 0.82. TCRdb cleaned the public reads at Q25 with fastp, built clones with MiXCR and kept in-frame beta chains. Every entry covers one CDR3 protein and lists the most common genes and DNA from its rows. TCRdb's processing, not the authors', yielded these V and J calls. Counted in this sample were about 27,000 distinct CDR3 sequences; approximately 6.6% of them appeared once. The ten largest clonotypes hold roughly an eighth of the sample.

V is reduced by 3 bases and J by 0 bases, leaving a spacing of 12 bases between them. Reading from cysteine to phenylalanine, the CDR3 counts 16 amino acids. Only the CDR3 portion is preserved as DNA: 48 bases, with reading frame beginning at the first base. The paper's findings and limits, for the study overall: Confirming at a functional level the hypothesis that regional TCRs recognize regional mutations was considered to require additional single-cell paired TCR alpha and beta sequencing. Ubiquitous expanded tumor TCRs showed up in blood more often at tumor resection than at routine follow-up.

This clonotype was seen ten or more times. No antigen is known for it. Base qualities are missing; no much larger clone stands one base away. The source is a male donor with early-stage non-small cell lung cancer. The source material was PBMCs, sampled at surgery. The chain was built from TRBV12-3 or TRBV12-4 and TRBJ2-1; too little of a D gene remains to name it. This receptor carries the CDR3 CASSFVTPSSYNEQFF. In nucleotide form, the sequence is TGTGCCAGCAGTTTTGTGACCCCCAGCTCCTACAATGAGCAGTTCTTC.